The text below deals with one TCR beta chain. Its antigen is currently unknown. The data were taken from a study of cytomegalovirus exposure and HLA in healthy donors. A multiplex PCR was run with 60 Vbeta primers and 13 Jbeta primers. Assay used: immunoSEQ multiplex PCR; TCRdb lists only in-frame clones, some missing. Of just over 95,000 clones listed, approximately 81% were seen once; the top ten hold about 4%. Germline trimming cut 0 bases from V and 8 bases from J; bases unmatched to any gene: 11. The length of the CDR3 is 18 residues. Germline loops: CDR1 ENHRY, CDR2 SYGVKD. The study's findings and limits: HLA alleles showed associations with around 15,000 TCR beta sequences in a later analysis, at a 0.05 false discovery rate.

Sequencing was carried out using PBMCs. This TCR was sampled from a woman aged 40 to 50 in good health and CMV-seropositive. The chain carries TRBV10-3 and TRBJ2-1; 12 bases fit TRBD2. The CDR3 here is CAISESTGRLAGGDEQFF. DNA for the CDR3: TGTGCCATCAGTGAGTCAACCGGTCGTCTAGCGGGAGGGGATGAGCAGTTCTTC.